Below are 23 T cell receptor beta chains sequenced from a single sample in a study of blood T cells in healthy people across ages. Then a second PCR, running about 6 to 11 cycles, was carried out with a sample-barcoded 5' primer and a J-beta primer mix. TCRdb used MiXCR to reprocess the 5' RACE reads, holding one entry per CDR3 protein. The sample carries around 900,000 distinct CDR3 sequences, more than 25% recorded once. The sample comprised blood. These receptors all come from a woman older than 75 in good health.

V usage is TRBV5-1 and J usage is TRBJ2-3; a possible D gene is TRBD2 (6 bases). This CDR3 has 15 amino acids. The germline CDR1 and CDR2 sequences are SGHRS and YFSETQ. V shed 3 bases and J shed 4 bases, with 15 bases lying between them. In DNA form, the CDR3 reads TGCGCCAGCAGCTCGGGGTCCGGGAGTGCAGATACGCAGTATTTT. This translates into CASSSGSGSADTQYF.

The CDR3 loop is CASSSQGIGGETQYF. The CDR3 DNA follows: TGCGCCAGCAGCTCACAGGGGATTGGAGGGGAGACCCAGTACTTC. This chain uses TRBV5-1 with TRBJ2-5; maybe TRBD1 (7 bases). Germline CDR1 and CDR2: SGHRS and YFSETQ. Trimming cost V 3 bases and J 5 bases, with 17 bases left between them. This CDR3 comprises 15 residues.

This clonotype was observed at least ten times. The rearrangement links TRBV4-3 to TRBJ2-7; either TRBD1 or TRBD2 may fit D (5 bases each). Looked up from germline, CDR1 is LGHNA and CDR2 is YSLEER. The V end was cut by 0 bases, the J end by 4 bases, with 13 bases between. This CDR3 has 15 amino acids. This CDR3 reads CASSQDQGRTYEQYF. In DNA, the CDR3 is TGCGCCAGCAGCCAAGATCAGGGCAGGACTTACGAGCAGTACTTC.

This clonotype was counted many times. The chain recombines TRBV29-1 with TRBJ2-5; D gene uncertain. Trimming removed 7 bases at V and 2 bases at J, with 11 bases between. The V gene's germline CDR1 is SQVTM and CDR2 ANQGSEA. The CDR3 is 12 amino acids. CDR3 DNA sequence: TGCAGCGCTACGGAGTTACAAGAGACCCAGTACTTC. Protein product: CSATELQETQYF. The whole variable domain, remainder taken from reference TRBV29-1 and TRBJ2-5, is SAVISQKPSRDICQRGTSLTIQCQVDSQVTMMFWYRQQPGQSLTLIATANQGSEATYESGFVIDKFPISRPNLTFSTLTVSNMSPEDSSIYLCSATELQETQYFGPGTRLLVL.

This clonotype was recorded a few times. This sequence may be a read error, since a much larger clone differs from it by one base. V and J are TRBV6-1 and TRBJ2-3; 12 nucleotides align to TRBD2. The CDR3 has 15 residues. Germline V gene sequence: CDR1 MNHNS, CDR2 SASEGT. DNA for the CDR3: TGTGCCAGCAGTCGACTAGCGGGGGATACAGATACGCGGTATTTT. The encoded protein is CASSRLAGDTDTRYF.

In its sample, this clonotype was seen once. A clone one base away is much larger, so this may be a read error. The chain couples TRBV6-6 to TRBJ1-5, with 8 bases identical to TRBD1. Germline loops: CDR1 MNHNY, CDR2 SVGAGI (reference sequence). CDR3 length equals 17 residues. Trimming removed 0 bases from V and 6 bases from J; junction bases left unmatched: 10. The CDR3 DNA sequence: TGTGCCAGCAGTTACTCAATGTGGACAGGGAGGAGTCAGCCCCAGCATTTT. Protein: CASSYSMWTGRSQPQHF.

This clonotype came up many times. The chain has TRBV7-2 and TRBJ2-7; D not certain. V shed 7 bases and J shed 4 bases, with 17 bases lying between them. Germline V lookup: CDR1 SGHTA, CDR2 FQGNSA. The CDR3 has 14 residues. CDR3 bases: TGTGCCAGCATTGGGGAAAAACCCCCATACGAGCAGTACTTC. Amino acids: CASIGEKPPYEQYF.

The genes are TRBV7-2 and TRBJ2-5, with D tentatively TRBD1 (6 bases). The CDR3 consists of 14 residues. From germline, CDR1 is SGHTA and CDR2 FQGNSA. Trimming removed 6 bases at V and 11 bases at J, with 22 bases between. The CDR3 here is CASSLRTVYDEQYF. DNA of the CDR3: TGTGCCAGCAGTCTAAGGACAGTTTACGATGAGCAGTACTTC. Together with reference TRBV7-2 and TRBJ2-5, the CDR3 gives the full variable domain: GAGVSQSPSNKVTEKGKDVELRCDPISGHTALYWYRQSLGQGLEFLIYFQGNSAPDKSGLPSDRFSAERTGGSVSTLTIQRTQQEDSAVYLCASSLRTVYDEQYFGPGTRLLVL.

The chain combines TRBV27 with TRBJ2-5; 9 nucleotides line up with TRBD1. V dropped 3 bases and J dropped 11; count of bases not matched to a gene: 7. Germline V gene lookup returns CDR1 MNHEY and CDR2 SMNVEV (reference sequence). The CDR3 sequence is 13 residues long. The CDR3: CASSLGQGAEQYF. The CDR3, as DNA: TGTGCCAGCAGTTTGGGACAGGGAGCTGAGCAGTACTTC.

This clonotype was seen just once. This chain uses TRBV20-1 with TRBJ2-4; 8 bases match TRBD1. The CDR3 consists of 13 residues. The J segment lost 8 bases and the V segment lost 3 bases, leaving 6 bases of the junction unmatched. Germline-derived CDR1 and CDR2 are DFQATT and SNEGSKA (reference sequence). The DNA of the CDR3 is TGCAGTGCTAGGCAGGGGGCGATAGACATTCAGTACTTC. Translating it yields CSARQGAIDIQYF.

In this sample, this clonotype turned up many times. The chain employs TRBV12-3 or TRBV12-4 and TRBJ2-3; possibly TRBD2 for D (5 bases). The V gene lost 3 bases and the J gene lost 1 base, with 8 bases spanning the gap. CDR3 length: 14 residues. The CDR3 nucleotides read TGTGCCAGCAGTTTCACAGCGGGCACAGATACGCAGTATTTT. It specifies CASSFTAGTDTQYF.

This chain links TRBV11-2 with TRBJ2-5; D is unresolved. Trimming pared 8 bases from V and 1 base from J, leaving 11 bases between. There are 13 residues in the CDR3. Germline CDR1 SGHAT, CDR2 FQNNGV. The CDR3 coding sequence is TGTGCCAGCGGCAGGAGCTCCCAAGAGACCCAGTACTTC. Translation: CASGRSSQETQYF.

The chain joins TRBV11-3 to TRBJ2-6; D might be TRBD1 (6 bases). Germline lookup yields CDR1 SGHNT and CDR2 YENEEA. The CDR3 runs 17 residues. Trimming shortened V by 3 bases and J by 0 bases, and 12 bases separated the two germline ends. The CDR3 here is CASSFGQSFSGANVLTF. The CDR3 DNA is TGTGCCAGCAGCTTCGGACAGTCTTTCTCTGGGGCCAACGTCCTGACTTTC.

This chain joins TRBV9 and TRBJ2-3; 14 positions agree with TRBD2. This CDR3 has 17 amino acids. The germline gives CDR1 SGDLS, CDR2 YYNGEE. V shed 3 bases, J shed 3 bases, and the junction held 6 bases outside the gene matches. The CDR3 here is CASSGLRTSGGTDTQYF. The CDR3 DNA sequence: TGTGCCAGCAGCGGCCTGCGGACTAGCGGGGGGACAGATACGCAGTATTTT.

This clonotype was counted ten times or more. The chain has TRBV10-3 and TRBJ1-1, with D possibly TRBD1 on 5 matching bases. Germline lookup yields CDR1 ENHRY and CDR2 SYGVKD. V shed 4 bases and J shed 8 bases, with 17 bases lying between them. CDR3 size: 14 residues. CDR3: CAISASFPRQEAFF. CDR3 sequence (DNA): TGTGCCATCAGTGCCAGCTTCCCGCGACAGGAAGCTTTCTTT.

This clonotype is a singleton in its sample. The chain employs TRBV5-1 and TRBJ2-4; 7 bases are shared with TRBD2. Trimming took 4 bases from V and 9 from J; bases not matched to a gene: 16. Germline V lookup: CDR1 SGHRS, CDR2 YFSETQ. There are 16 residues in the CDR3. DNA of the CDR3: TGCGCCAGCAGCACAATCCCCGGGACTATGAGAACCATTCAGTACTTC. Residues: CASSTIPGTMRTIQYF.

The chain uses TRBV9 and TRBJ2-1, with D uncertain. Per germline, CDR1 SGDLS and CDR2 YYNGEE. The CDR3 has 13 amino acids. With 0 bases removed from V and 12 bases from J, the gap between germline ends came to 13 bases. CDR3 loop: CASSVATLGGQFF. CDR3 nucleotides: TGTGCCAGCAGCGTAGCTACTCTGGGTGGGCAGTTCTTC.

The rearrangement joins TRBV7-2 to TRBJ2-5; TRBD2 aligns across 7 bases. V shed 2 bases, J shed 11 bases, and the junction held 11 bases outside the gene matches. This CDR3 is 14 amino acids long. From germline, CDR1 is SGHTA and CDR2 FQGNSA. As DNA, the CDR3 is TGTGCCAGCAGCTTATTTGGGGGAGGGAATGCGCAGTACTTC. Translating it yields CASSLFGGGNAQYF. The complete variable domain, with remaining parts taken from reference TRBV7-2 and TRBJ2-5, reads GAGVSQSPSNKVTEKGKDVELRCDPISGHTALYWYRQSLGQGLEFLIYFQGNSAPDKSGLPSDRFSAERTGGSVSTLTIQRTQQEDSAVYLCASSLFGGGNAQYFGPGTRLLVL.

The chain has TRBV27 and TRBJ1-5; D gene ambiguous. Germline assignment: CDR1 MNHEY and CDR2 SMNVEV (reference sequence). V was trimmed by 2 bases and J by 2 bases, leaving 13 bases between them. The CDR3 has 16 residues. The CDR3 DNA follows: TGTGCCAGCAGTTTAACCCTAGGCACCCGCAATCAGCCCCAGCATTTT. It codes for CASSLTLGTRNQPQHF.

As regards this clonotype: At one end, the junction sequence differs from germline, possibly due to a read error. The chain couples TRBV6-2 or TRBV6-3 to TRBJ2-2; a possible D gene is TRBD2 (6 bases). Germline-derived CDR1 and CDR2 are MNHEY and SVGEGT. The CDR3 has 14 amino acids. In nucleotides, the CDR3 is TGTGCCAGCAGTGAGGGACTCCTCTCCGGGGAGCGGTTTTTT. It codes for CASSEGLLSGERFF.

This clonotype has at least ten counts. V and J are TRBV7-2 and TRBJ1-2, with a weak D call TRBD1 (6 bases). V was trimmed by 2 bases and J by 3 bases, leaving 10 bases between them. Germline V lookup: CDR1 SGHTA, CDR2 FQGNSA. This CDR3 contains 14 residues. The CDR3 is CASSLLGADYGYTF. CDR3 bases: TGTGCCAGCAGCTTATTGGGGGCTGACTATGGCTACACCTTC. Variable domain in full (rest from reference TRBV7-2 and TRBJ1-2): GAGVSQSPSNKVTEKGKDVELRCDPISGHTALYWYRQSLGQGLEFLIYFQGNSAPDKSGLPSDRFSAERTGGSVSTLTIQRTQQEDSAVYLCASSLLGADYGYTFGSGTRLTVV.

The rearrangement uses TRBV20-1 and TRBJ2-1; 8 bases map to TRBD2. Per germline, CDR1 DFQATT and CDR2 SNEGSKA (reference sequence). The CDR3 contains 13 residues. J was trimmed by 3 bases and V by 8 bases; bases with no gene match: 6. CDR3 DNA: TGCAGTAAAGCGGGGGCGAACTACAATGAGCAGTTCTTC. It encodes CSKAGANYNEQFF.

This clonotype came up a few times. V gene TRBV20-1 combines with J gene TRBJ1-1; a weak D match, TRBD1 (5 bases). Germline CDR1 is DFQATT and CDR2 is SNEGSKA (reference sequence). V was shortened by 5 bases and J by 2 bases, with 15 bases between the two germline ends. CDR3 length: 14 amino acids. For the CDR3, the DNA is TGCAGTGCTTCGTTGCAGGGTCCCAACACTGAAGCTTTCTTT. Its translation: CSASLQGPNTEAFF.